The present T cell receptor beta chain was sequenced within a study of OX40 agonist ivuxolimab in advanced cancers. Some clones are missing from TCRdb's copy, which holds only in-frame ones; the method was immunoSEQ multiplex PCR. The sample holds approximately 67,000 clones, over 80% seen once. Germline CDR1 SNHLY, CDR2 FYNNEI. V lost 7 bases and J lost 0, with 6 bases in between. This CDR3 is 12 amino acids long. Sample: CD4+ or CD8+ T cells sorted from blood, taken in a trial of the OX40 agonist ivuxolimab. This sequence was found in an adult with an advanced solid tumor such as melanoma, head and neck, liver or kidney cancer. The chain joins TRBV2 to TRBJ2-5; D gene ambiguous. The chain's CDR3 is CASKLYQETQYF. The CDR3 nucleotides are TGTGCCAGCAAGCTGTACCAAGAGACCCAGTACTTC.